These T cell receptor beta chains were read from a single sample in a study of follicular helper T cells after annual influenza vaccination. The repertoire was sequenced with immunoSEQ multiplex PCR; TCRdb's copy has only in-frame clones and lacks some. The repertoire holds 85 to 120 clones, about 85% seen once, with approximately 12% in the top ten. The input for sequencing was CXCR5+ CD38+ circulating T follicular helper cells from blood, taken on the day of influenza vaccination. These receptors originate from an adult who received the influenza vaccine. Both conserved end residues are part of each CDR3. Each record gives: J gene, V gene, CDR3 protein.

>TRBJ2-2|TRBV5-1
CASSLGDRSGTGELFF
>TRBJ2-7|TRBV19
CASARDRGGYEQYF
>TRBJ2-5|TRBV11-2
CASSLGRLQETQYF
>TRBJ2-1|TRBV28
CASIPSTLEQFF
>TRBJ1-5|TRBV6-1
CASTPPGGSNQPQHF
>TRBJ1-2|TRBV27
CASRRTGIGYTF
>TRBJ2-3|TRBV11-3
CASSLRTSGATDTQYF
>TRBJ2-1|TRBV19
CASSALAGRGANEQFF
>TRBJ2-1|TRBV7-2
CASSPSGRLYNEQFF
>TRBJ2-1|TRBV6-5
CASSLSGTNSYNEQFF
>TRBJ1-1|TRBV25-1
CASGENRGVMNTEAFF